This T cell receptor (beta chain) was captured in a study of shared clonotypes between healthy human individuals. Remarks on this clone: As yet, its antigen is unknown.

Study findings and constraints: Unshared clonotypes carried lower generation probabilities than those common to all four donors.

Clones were read by immunoSEQ multiplex PCR, and TCRdb kept only the in-frame ones, dropping some. The sample lists approximately 2,200,000 clones, approximately 94% occurring once. CD45RO negativity and positive selection for CCR7 defined naive CD8 cells, a population that excluded terminally differentiated effector memory CD45RA+ cells. After removal of 4 bases from V and 3 bases from J, the junction contained 6 bases not matched to a gene. This CDR3 contains 14 residues. Germline values: CDR1 GTSNPN, CDR2 SVGIG (reference sequence). The sequenced material came from naive CD8+ T cells from PBMCs. The rearrangement joins TRBV30 to TRBJ2-7; TRBD2 agrees at 10 bases. The sequence came from a young man in good health. Some clones in this sample may be carry-over from other donors' samples. The CDR3 DNA is TGTGCCTGGACGGGCCTAGCGGGAGACTACGAGCAGTACTTC. Its protein product is CAWTGLAGDYEQYF.